The 18 T cell receptor beta chains in this list originate from one sample, sequenced in a study of T cell repertoires in cytomegalovirus infection. Using its own MiXCR run on the reads, TCRdb lists one record per CDR3 protein. The sample carries 100,000 to 150,000 distinct CDR3 sequences, roughly 25% recorded once. Antigens for these TCRs are unknown. Specimen: PBMCs, sequenced either directly or after in vitro stimulation (not recorded which). The receptor set was obtained from a human donor in good health (CMV status not recorded). Some clones in this sample may be carry-over from other donors' samples.

The V gene is TRBV12-3 or TRBV12-4, the J gene TRBJ1-1; D unresolved. The CDR3 has 12 residues. V lost 4 bases and J 3 bases, leaving 6 bases between the germline ends. CDR3 in amino acids: CASSSLDTEAFF. The CDR3 DNA follows: TGTGCCAGCAGTTCTTTGGACACTGAAGCTTTCTTT.

This clonotype was seen repeatedly, ten times or more. The V call is TRBV7-2, the J call TRBJ2-1, with 8 nucleotides matching TRBD2. Germline V gene lookup returns CDR1 SGHTA and CDR2 FQGNSA. The CDR3 runs 18 residues. Unmatched junction bases numbered 15, after V lost 1 base and J lost 7 bases. The CDR3 protein is CASSLGGGLAGAGNEQFF. In DNA form, the CDR3 reads TGTGCCAGCAGCTTAGGGGGAGGACTAGCCGGGGCCGGGAATGAGCAGTTCTTC.

The chain links TRBV6-2 or TRBV6-3 to TRBJ2-2, with TRBD1 as a possible D gene (5 bases). CDR3 size: 14 residues. In germline, CDR1 is MNHEY, CDR2 SVGEGT. V was shortened by 7 bases and J by 0 bases, with 9 bases between the two germline ends. The CDR3 loop is CASNQQANTGELFF. The CDR3 DNA sequence: TGTGCCAGCAACCAACAGGCGAACACCGGGGAGCTGTTTTTT.

This clonotype came up a few times. The genes are TRBV14 and TRBJ2-1; 10 bases agree with TRBD1. The CDR3 loop spans 16 amino acids. Trimming at V came to 1 base and at J to 4 bases, leaving 4 bases not matched to a gene. The germline gives CDR1 SGHDN, CDR2 FVKESK. Here the CDR3 DNA reads TGTGCCAGCAGCCAAGCCGGGACAGGGGTTTACAATGAGCAGTTCTTC. Translation: CASSQAGTGVYNEQFF.

The chain uses TRBV6-2 or TRBV6-3 and TRBJ2-5, with 7 bases aligning to TRBD1. V lost 7 bases, J lost 1 base, and 6 bases stayed unmatched. Looked up from germline, CDR1 is MNHEY and CDR2 is SVGEGT. This CDR3 spans 14 amino acids. Written as DNA, the CDR3 is TGTGCCAGCACCTCGACAGGGCCCCAAGAGACCCAGTACTTC. Its translation is CASTSTGPQETQYF.

This clonotype was picked up many times. CDR3 residues: CASSPWRQRNDNNSPLHF. As DNA, the CDR3 is TGTGCCAGCAGCCCTTGGCGGCAACGGAATGATAATAATTCACCCCTCCACTTT. This chain joins TRBV28 and TRBJ1-6; D not resolved. The CDR3 sequence is 18 residues long. V was trimmed by 6 bases and J by 5 bases, leaving 23 bases between them. Germline loops: CDR1 MDHEN, CDR2 SYDVKM.

Ten or more counts support this clonotype. The chain carries TRBV7-2 and TRBJ2-7; no definite D call. The CDR3 has 13 residues. V lost 5 bases to trimming and J lost 2 bases, with 10 bases between them. From germline, CDR1 is SGHTA and CDR2 FQGNSA. The CDR3 DNA sequence: TGTGCCAGCAGCCTCACGACCACCTACGAGCAGTACGTC. This sequence encodes CASSLTTTYEQYV.

This clonotype was found a few times. The gene calls are TRBV6-2 or TRBV6-3 and TRBJ2-1; 10 bases match TRBD2. The CDR3 covers 15 residues. Germline V gives CDR1 MNHEY, CDR2 SVGEGT. V dropped 6 bases and J dropped 7; count of bases not matched to a gene: 9. CDR3 in amino acids: CASRDLAGGPNEQFF. DNA of the CDR3: TGTGCCAGCAGGGACTTAGCGGGAGGCCCAAATGAGCAGTTCTTC.

This clonotype turned up a few times. In DNA form, the CDR3 reads TGCAGTGCTTTGGCTAGCGGGAGTAAGGTGCAGTTCTTC. This codes for CSALASGSKVQFF. V is TRBV20-1 and J is TRBJ2-1, with 10 bases aligning to TRBD2. Germline V CDR1 and CDR2: DFQATT, SNEGSKA (reference sequence). The junction had 10 bases not matched to a gene; V was cut back by 5 bases and J by 12 bases. The CDR3 loop spans 13 amino acids.

This clonotype was seen a few times. This rearrangement joins TRBV7-9 to TRBJ2-5, with D unclear. CDR1 is SEHNR, CDR2 FQNEAQ, per germline (reference sequence). The germline V and J ends were trimmed by 10 bases and 1 base, with 7 bases remaining between them. This CDR3 contains 11 residues. CDR3 nucleotides: TGTGCCACAGCAGTCCAAGAGACCCAGTACTTC. Translated, it gives CATAVQETQYF.

Worth noting for this clonotype: The junction departs from the called germline gene at one end, perhaps through a read error. V gene TRBV7-2 combines with J gene TRBJ1-2; D gene unclear. The CDR3 spans 13 residues. Germline V gene lookup returns CDR1 SGHTA and CDR2 FQGNSA. The CDR3 protein is CASSGGPPFGYNF. The CDR3 nucleotides read TGTGCCAGCAGCGGTGGACCGCCCTTTGGCTACAACTTC.

This chain connects TRBV28 to TRBJ2-1; D remains ambiguous. Between the trimmed V and J ends, which lost 3 bases and 8 bases, there was a span of 11 bases. CDR3 length equals 13 residues. The germline V gene encodes CDR1 MDHEN and CDR2 SYDVKM. The CDR3 is CASSFPGKYEQFF. CDR3 coding DNA: TGTGCCAGCAGTTTCCCCGGAAAGTATGAGCAGTTCTTC.

The chain uses TRBV5-1 and TRBJ2-7; D may correspond to TRBD1 or TRBD2 (5 bases each). The germline V gene encodes CDR1 SGHRS and CDR2 YFSETQ. V shed 4 bases and J shed 5 bases, with 22 bases lying between them. The CDR3 totals 16 residues. In DNA form, the CDR3 reads TGCGCCAGCAGCCCGGACGGGTCATTCAGGGACCACGAGCAGTACGTC. As protein: CASSPDGSFRDHEQYV.

A few counts support this clonotype. CDR3 coding DNA: TGTGCCAGCAGCTACGGGGCTGCCTACGAGCAGTACTTC. Its translation: CASSYGAAYEQYF. V and J are TRBV7-2 and TRBJ2-7, with D tentatively TRBD1 or TRBD2 (5 bases each). Germline CDR1 SGHTA, CDR2 FQGNSA. This CDR3 spans 13 amino acids. Trimming left V 4 bases short and J 2 bases short, with 9 bases between.

This chain links TRBV29-1 with TRBJ1-4; unclear D gene. Germline V gene data show CDR1 as SQVTM and CDR2 as ANQGSEA. The germline V and J ends were trimmed by 1 base and 8 bases, with 5 bases remaining between them. The CDR3 has 11 amino acids. CDR3 residues: CSVEGGEKLFF. CDR3 DNA: TGCAGCGTTGAAGGCGGGGAAAAACTGTTTTTT.

This clonotype was seen a handful of times. The rearrangement uses TRBV29-1 and TRBJ1-3; D gene unclear. Germline lookup yields CDR1 SQVTM and CDR2 ANQGSEA. With 4 bases removed from V and 8 bases from J, the gap between germline ends came to 6 bases. CDR3 size: 10 residues. CDR3 sequence: CSVAQDTIYF. The CDR3, as DNA: TGCAGCGTTGCTCAGGACACCATATATTTT.

This clonotype has only a few counts. The chain joins TRBV7-6 to TRBJ2-7; 8 nucleotides match TRBD2. Per germline, CDR1 SGHVS and CDR2 FNYEAQ. V shed 1 base and J 2 bases; nucleotides not matched to a gene: 1. This CDR3 has 14 residues. The CDR3: CASSLVSGAYEQYF. Here the CDR3 DNA reads TGTGCCAGCAGCTTAGTTAGCGGGGCCTACGAGCAGTACTTC.

The sample holds many counts of this clonotype. The gene calls are TRBV7-2 and TRBJ1-6; D unresolved. Trimming removed 5 bases at V and 7 bases at J, with 12 bases between. Germline loops: CDR1 SGHTA, CDR2 FQGNSA. The CDR3 runs to 14 residues. The CDR3 spells CASSANEGNSPLHF. In DNA, the CDR3 is TGTGCCAGCAGCGCGAATGAGGGCAATTCACCCCTCCACTTT.